The clone carrying this T cell receptor (beta chain) was seen ten or more times. What it binds is unknown. To make TCR beta libraries, researchers used iRepertoire HTBI primers and Arm-PCR of CDR3 regions. TCRdb recomputed calls from the multiplex PCR reads with MiXCR, one row per CDR3 protein. This table has some 500,000 distinct CDR3 sequences, roughly a sixth appearing once. The data were obtained in a study of regulatory T cells in long-lasting Graves disease. Study-level results: Segments TRBV28, TRBJ1-2 and TRBJ2-5 showed preferential usage in persistent disease.

The time point: newly diagnosed GD, antithyroid drugs for less than 3 months. Researchers made the TCR library from RNA that was extracted from PBMCs. The CDR3 runs 13 residues. Trimming shortened V by 5 bases and J by 6 bases, and 11 bases separated the two germline ends. A further study also used this sample, focusing on T cells in Graves' hyperthyroidism and ophthalmopathy. In that study: Ophthalmopathy was identified by the model a median approximately 6.9 months ahead of onset.

This receptor was identified in a woman aged 35 to 59 with Graves disease. This chain uses TRBV12-3 or TRBV12-4 with TRBJ2-1; the D is unclear. The sequences come from peripheral blood mononuclear cells (PBMCs), collected at new diagnosis, from a patient treated with antithyroid drugs. CDR3 protein: CASSPSQLNEQFF. Here the CDR3 DNA reads TGTGCCAGCAGTCCATCACAACTCAATGAGCAGTTCTTC.